The T cell receptor (beta chain) under discussion was sequenced for a study of blood T cell repertoires in COVID-19. Overall study: The cDNA or gDNA used as material had been derived from T cells, B-cell-depleted T cells, or PBMCs.

The CDR3 is made up of 14 amino acids. This table comes from immunoSEQ multiplex PCR, and its TCRdb copy is limited to in-frame clones, with some not included. The sample lists just over 250,000 clones, roughly 86% occurring once. This chain uses TRBV21-1 with TRBJ2-7; TRBD1 is the table's D call and was not checked against the DNA. TRBV21-1 counts as a pseudogene. Source material: peripheral blood. This clonotype originated in a man between 40 and 49 years old who had recovered from COVID-19. The CDR3 bases are TGTGCCAGCAGCAAAGAGGACACTCCCTACGAGCAGTACTTC. Its translation: CASSKEDTPYEQYF.